This TCR beta chain emerged from a study of blood T cell repertoires in COVID-19. Study information: The cDNA or gDNA used as material had been derived from T cells, B-cell-depleted T cells, or PBMCs.

In the authors' workflow: Reference gene primer amplification in the assay estimated nucleated cell counts. The assay was immunoSEQ multiplex PCR, and TCRdb's table has in-frame clones only and misses some. The V and J calls and clone size come from that table; D and trimming were worked out from the DNA. The sample includes 65,000 to 90,000 clones, about 88% of them seen just once. The specimen was peripheral blood. The clonotype was recovered from an older man with acute or convalescent COVID-19.

The CDR3 nucleotides are TGTGCCAGCAGCGAAACACAGGGGGGAGTCTATGGCTACACCTTC. Translation: CASSETQGGVYGYTF. This chain uses TRBV5-4 with TRBJ1-2; 8 bases are shared with TRBD1. V lost 4 bases, J lost 4 bases, and 9 bases stayed unmatched. CDR1 SGHNT and CDR2 YYREEE come from the germline V gene (reference sequence). This CDR3 region has 15 residues.